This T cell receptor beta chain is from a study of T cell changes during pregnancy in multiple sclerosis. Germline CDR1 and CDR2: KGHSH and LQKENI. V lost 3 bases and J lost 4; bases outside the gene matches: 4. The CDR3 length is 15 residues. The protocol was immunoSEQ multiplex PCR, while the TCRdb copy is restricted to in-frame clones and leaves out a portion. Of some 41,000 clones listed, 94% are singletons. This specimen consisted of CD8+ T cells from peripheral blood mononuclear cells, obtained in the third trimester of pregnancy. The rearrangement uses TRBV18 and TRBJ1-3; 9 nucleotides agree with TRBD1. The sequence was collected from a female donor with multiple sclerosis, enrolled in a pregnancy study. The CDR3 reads CASSPGTGSGNTIYF. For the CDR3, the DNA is TGTGCCAGCTCACCCGGGACAGGGTCAGGAAACACCATATATTTT.